This is a list of T cell receptor beta chains from one sample in a study of response to subunit inactivated influenza vaccine. TCRdb reprocessed the RT-PCR reads with MiXCR, giving one entry per CDR3 protein. Of about 570,000 distinct CDR3 sequences in the sample, about 11% were seen once. The sample was also linked to a second study, of T cells expressing NK-cell markers.

Sequencing used PBMCs from blood, obtained on the day of vaccination. The receptors were sampled from a man aged 45-65 years who received an inactivated influenza vaccine. Each CDR3 is given with its conserved first and last residue. Fields, in order: CDR3 protein, V gene, clone size, J gene. Only part of the rows carry a size: once, few, many, or a class if the clone is expanded.

cdr3_aa: CASSLFGTEAFF
v_call: TRBV28
clone_size: few
j_call: TRBJ1-1

cdr3_aa: CASSLAASAEQFF
v_call: TRBV5-1
clone_size: few
j_call: TRBJ2-1

cdr3_aa: CASSSRGGFNQPQHF
v_call: TRBV6-5
clone_size: many
j_call: TRBJ1-5

cdr3_aa: CASTLNFGSGANVLTF
v_call: TRBV7-2
clone_size: NA
j_call: TRBJ2-6

cdr3_aa: CAISGTSGGYNEQFF
v_call: TRBV10-3
clone_size: few
j_call: TRBJ2-1

cdr3_aa: CSASLGVNTEAFF
v_call: TRBV20-1
clone_size: NA
j_call: TRBJ1-1

cdr3_aa: CASGRIADTQYF
v_call: TRBV12-3/TRBV12-4
clone_size: NA
j_call: TRBJ2-3

cdr3_aa: CASSLGKTSSEQYF
v_call: TRBV5-1
clone_size: few
j_call: TRBJ2-7

cdr3_aa: CASSQGNWYGELFF
v_call: TRBV4-1
clone_size: NA
j_call: TRBJ2-2

cdr3_aa: CASTLTGRNTEAFF
v_call: TRBV12-3/TRBV12-4
clone_size: NA
j_call: TRBJ1-1

cdr3_aa: CASSGYTNTGELFF
v_call: TRBV6-2/TRBV6-3
clone_size: NA
j_call: TRBJ2-2

cdr3_aa: CASSQDLGGNEKLFF
v_call: TRBV4-3
clone_size: few
j_call: TRBJ1-4

cdr3_aa: CASSLGFAPGLFF
v_call: TRBV13
clone_size: many
j_call: TRBJ2-2

cdr3_aa: CASSFNGVETQYF
v_call: TRBV5-1
clone_size: few
j_call: TRBJ2-5